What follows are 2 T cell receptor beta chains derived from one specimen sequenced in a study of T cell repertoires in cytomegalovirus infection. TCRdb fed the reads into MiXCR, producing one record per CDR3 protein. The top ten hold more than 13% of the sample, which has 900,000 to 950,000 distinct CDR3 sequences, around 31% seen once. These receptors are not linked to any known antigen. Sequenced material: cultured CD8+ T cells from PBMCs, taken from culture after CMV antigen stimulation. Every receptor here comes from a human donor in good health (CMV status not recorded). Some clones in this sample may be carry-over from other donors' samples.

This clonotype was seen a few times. The CDR3 sequence is CAIGLTSGGGGEQFF. In DNA form, the CDR3 reads TGTGCCATCGGCCTGACTAGCGGAGGGGGGGGTGAGCAGTTCTTC. The J gene is TRBJ2-1, the V gene TRBV10-3, with 9 nucleotides matching TRBD2. The germline CDR1 and CDR2 sequences are ENHRY and SYGVKD. This CDR3 is 15 amino acids long. The trim removed 8 bases at V and 9 bases at J, leaving 14 bases unmatched.

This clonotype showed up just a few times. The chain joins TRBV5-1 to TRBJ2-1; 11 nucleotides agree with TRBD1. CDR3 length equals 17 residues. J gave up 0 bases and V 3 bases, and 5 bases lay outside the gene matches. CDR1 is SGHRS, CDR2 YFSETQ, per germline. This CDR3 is CASSSNGQGASYNEQFF. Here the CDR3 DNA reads TGCGCCAGCAGCTCCAACGGACAGGGGGCCTCCTACAATGAGCAGTTCTTC.